The rows below give T cell receptor beta chains drawn from one sample of a study of T cells in localized non-small cell lung cancer. The assay was immunoSEQ multiplex PCR, and TCRdb's table has in-frame clones only and misses some. This table has around 130,000 clones, around 90% appearing once. The sequencing here drew on peripheral blood, taken before any cancer treatment. All receptors derive from a female donor older than 55 with stage I lung adenocarcinoma. The conserved cysteine and the conserved F or W are not part of the CDR3 here. A D gene is named only where the DNA matches it firmly. Not all rows give a size; the values are once, few, many and, for expanded clones, a class.

size: NA
D: TRBD1
J: TRBJ1-5
V: TRBV5-5
CDR3: ASSLRTGFNQPQH

size: NA
D: NA
J: TRBJ2-3
V: TRBV4-1
CDR3: ASSSGLSTDTQY

size: NA
D: NA
J: TRBJ2-6
V: TRBV6-1
CDR3: ASSDPGTIGTGANVLT

size: NA
D: TRBD2
J: TRBJ2-1
V: TRBV11-2
CDR3: ASSLISGRTNEQF

size: NA
D: TRBD2
J: TRBJ2-5
V: TRBV19
CDR3: ASSNGGKVGETQY

size: NA
D: NA
J: TRBJ2-5
V: TRBV7-8
CDR3: ASSLQETQY

size: NA
D: NA
J: TRBJ1-2
V: TRBV6-5
CDR3: ASSYYQGLGYT

size: NA
D: NA
J: TRBJ2-7
V: TRBV7-9
CDR3: ASVFSGPSYEQY

size: NA
D: NA
J: TRBJ1-6
V: TRBV5-1
CDR3: ASSLGRGADSPLH

size: NA
D: NA
J: TRBJ2-1
V: TRBV5-1
CDR3: ASSLDRVGNEQF

size: many
D: NA
J: TRBJ1-2
V: TRBV15
CDR3: ATSAGDYGYT

size: NA
D: NA
J: TRBJ2-5
V: TRBV30
CDR3: AWSGPGRQETQY

size: NA
D: NA
J: TRBJ1-2
V: TRBV5-1
CDR3: ASRFGLYTYGYT

size: once
D: NA
J: TRBJ2-7
V: TRBV27
CDR3: ASSRSNEQY

size: NA
D: NA
J: TRBJ2-1
V: TRBV7-6
CDR3: ASSLAEGVHNEQF

size: NA
D: TRBD1
J: TRBJ2-3
V: TRBV6-1
CDR3: ASSGDRGTDTQY

size: NA
D: NA
J: TRBJ1-2
V: TRBV28
CDR3: ASSSPNRDYGYT

size: NA
D: NA
J: TRBJ2-7
V: TRBV4-1
CDR3: ASSHEPTGLEYEQY

size: NA
D: NA
J: TRBJ2-7
V: TRBV6-1
CDR3: ASLRSGEQY

size: NA
D: NA
J: TRBJ2-7
V: TRBV7-3
CDR3: ASSLNSWPDEQY

size: NA
D: NA
J: TRBJ2-1
V: TRBV28
CDR3: ASSTSGVEQF

size: NA
D: TRBD1
J: TRBJ1-1
V: TRBV19
CDR3: ASSWQGGFNTEAF

size: NA
D: NA
J: TRBJ2-5
V: TRBV28
CDR3: ASSLGLGAPRRETQY

size: NA
D: TRBD1
J: TRBJ1-5
V: TRBV19
CDR3: ASSTGGAQPQH

size: NA
D: NA
J: TRBJ1-1
V: TRBV2
CDR3: ASRGHMNTEAF

size: NA
D: TRBD1
J: TRBJ1-2
V: TRBV7-9
CDR3: ASSTQTGDYGYT

size: NA
D: TRBD1
J: TRBJ2-2
V: TRBV7-2
CDR3: ASSFPRDRATGELF

size: NA
D: NA
J: TRBJ2-1
V: TRBV29-1
CDR3: SAGDIRQF

size: NA
D: NA
J: TRBJ2-2
V: TRBV7-3
CDR3: ASSQSPNTGELF

size: once
D: TRBD1
J: TRBJ2-5
V: TRBV4-2
CDR3: ASSQEVGTGPQETQY

size: once
D: NA
J: TRBJ2-1
V: TRBV11-3
CDR3: ASSHSLDEQF

size: NA
D: TRBD2
J: TRBJ2-3
V: TRBV7-2
CDR3: ASRATSGRAGTDTQY

size: NA
D: NA
J: TRBJ2-3
V: TRBV25-1
CDR3: ASSDTRRATDTQY

size: NA
D: TRBD2
J: TRBJ2-5
V: TRBV7-3
CDR3: ASSSGLAGVETRY

size: NA
D: NA
J: TRBJ1-1
V: TRBV5-5
CDR3: ASSLDPGNTEAF

size: NA
D: NA
J: TRBJ2-7
V: TRBV18
CDR3: ASSSRQPESSYEQY

size: NA
D: NA
J: TRBJ2-7
V: TRBV5-6
CDR3: ASSLRVLASVEQY

size: NA
D: TRBD2
J: TRBJ2-1
V: TRBV27
CDR3: ASVRTSGRSSYNEQF

size: NA
D: NA
J: TRBJ2-7
V: TRBV5-1
CDR3: ASTPTQDRELVPYEQY